Below, 15 T cell receptor beta chains from the same sample are listed, as sequenced in a study of T cell responses to AZD1222 COVID-19 vaccine. TCRdb keeps only in-frame clones here, not all; method: immunoSEQ multiplex PCR. This sample yields 150,000 or so clones, of which around 90% are seen a single time; 5% to 6.5% belongs to the top ten. The source was peripheral blood, collected 28 days after the second AZD1222 dose. The receptors originated from an adult who received the AZD1222 COVID-19 vaccine.

The chain links TRBV7-2 to TRBJ2-5, with D possibly TRBD2 on 5 matching bases. Trimming shortened V by 5 bases and J by 4 bases, and 17 bases separated the two germline ends. The V gene's germline CDR1 is SGHTA and CDR2 FQGNSA. The CDR3 spans 15 residues. The CDR3 region is CASSDVTSFRETQYF. The CDR3 DNA is TGTGCCAGCAGCGATGTAACTAGTTTTAGAGAGACCCAGTACTTC.

The genes are TRBV6-4 and TRBJ1-2; D perhaps matches TRBD1 (5 bases). V was clipped by 2 bases and J by 5 bases, with 9 bases between them. CDR1 and CDR2 from the germline V gene are MRHNA and SNTAGT. This CDR3 spans 13 amino acids. CDR3 sequence: CASSDTGRYGYTF. CDR3 coding DNA: TGTGCCAGCAGTGACACAGGCAGATATGGCTACACCTTC.

This clone occurred once. The V call is TRBV7-9, the J call TRBJ1-2; maybe TRBD1 (5 bases). This CDR3 is 14 amino acids long. The V and J ends lost 4 bases and 4 bases respectively, with 13 bases between them. Germline CDR1 SEHNR, CDR2 FQNEAQ (reference sequence). CDR3 in amino acids: CASSSMTDLYGYTF. The CDR3 region has the DNA TGTGCCAGCAGCTCCATGACAGACCTCTATGGCTACACCTTC.

The chain uses TRBV30 and TRBJ1-1; maybe TRBD1 (6 bases). The length of the CDR3 is 14 residues. Trimming stripped 3 bases from V and 4 bases from J, with 15 bases between. The germline V gene encodes CDR1 GTSNPN and CDR2 SVGIG (reference sequence). The CDR3 coding sequence is TGTGCCTGGAGATTGAACAGGGCTACCACTGAAGCTTTCTTT. It yields the protein CAWRLNRATTEAFF.

This clone was found once. V is TRBV28 and J is TRBJ2-7; D gene uncertain. Germline CDR1 and CDR2: MDHEN and SYDVKM. Trimming cost V 3 bases and J 3 bases, with 12 bases left between them. The CDR3 has 14 amino acids. CDR3 residues: CASSLGIPLYEQYF. DNA for the CDR3: TGTGCCAGCAGTTTGGGGATCCCCCTCTACGAGCAGTACTTC.

The rearrangement links TRBV28 to TRBJ2-3, with D possibly TRBD1 on 6 matching bases. From germline, CDR1 is MDHEN and CDR2 SYDVKM. This CDR3 region has 16 residues. Trimming stripped 6 bases from V and 4 bases from J, with 20 bases between. Here the CDR3 reads CASSHNRVISADTQYF. The CDR3 DNA reads as TGTGCCAGCAGCCATAACAGGGTAATAAGTGCAGATACGCAGTATTTT.

The V call is TRBV6-4, the J call TRBJ2-3, with 9 bases that match TRBD2. There are 18 residues in the CDR3. The germline CDR1 and CDR2 sequences are MRHNA and SNTAGT. The ends lost 3 bases at V and 6 bases at J; junction bases unmatched: 16. CDR3 region: CASSEEGGGRAIRDTQYF. The DNA of the CDR3 is TGTGCCAGCAGTGAGGAGGGAGGCGGGAGGGCCATCCGGGATACGCAGTATTTT.

V is TRBV19 and J is TRBJ1-2; no clear D gene. The CDR3 runs 16 residues. V lost 5 bases and J 1 base, leaving 17 bases between the germline ends. The germline V gene encodes CDR1 LNHDA and CDR2 SQIVND (reference sequence). CDR3 nucleotides: TGTGCCAGTAGTCTATCCGGGAACGATTATAACTATGGCTACACCTTC. Protein product: CASSLSGNDYNYGYTF. The complete variable domain, with remaining parts taken from reference TRBV19 and TRBJ1-2, reads DGGITQSPKYLFRKEGQNVTLSCEQNLNHDAMYWYRQDPGQGLRLIYYSQIVNDFQKGDIAEGYSVSREKKESFPLTVTSAQKNPTAFYLCASSLSGNDYNYGYTFGSGTRLTVV.

CDR3 protein: CASSQEGGGIIYGYTF. In DNA form, the CDR3 reads TGTGCCAGCAGCCAGGAAGGCGGGGGAATCATCTATGGCTACACCTTC. This chain links TRBV14 with TRBJ1-2, with D possibly matching TRBD1 (5 bases). The CDR3 covers 16 residues. With 3 bases removed from V and 4 bases from J, the gap between germline ends came to 18 bases. Germline V gives CDR1 SGHDN, CDR2 FVKESK.

The genes are TRBV7-9 and TRBJ2-1; 10 positions match TRBD1. The CDR3 runs to 16 residues. Germline V gene lookup returns CDR1 SEHNR and CDR2 FQNEAQ (reference sequence). The trim removed 3 bases at V and 8 bases at J, leaving 10 bases unmatched. DNA of the CDR3: TGTGCCAGCAGCTTTCGGACAGGGGGAAGTTATCATGAGCAGTTCTTC. This gives the protein CASSFRTGGSYHEQFF.

The V call is TRBV13, the J call TRBJ2-1; 10 nucleotides line up with TRBD2. With V trimmed by 5 bases and J by 4 bases, 5 bases remained unmatched. Germline-derived CDR1 and CDR2 are PRHDT and FYEKMQ (reference sequence). This CDR3 region has 15 residues. The CDR3 sequence is CASSPAAGGYNEQFF. CDR3 DNA sequence: TGTGCCAGCAGCCCAGCAGCGGGGGGGTACAATGAGCAGTTCTTC.

The chain employs TRBV7-9 and TRBJ1-3; D ambiguous. CDR3 length equals 16 residues. The V and J ends lost 5 bases and 0 bases respectively, with 14 bases between them. The V gene's germline CDR1 is SEHNR and CDR2 FQNEAQ (reference sequence). The CDR3 sequence: CASSPETRSSGNTIYF. In DNA form, the CDR3 reads TGTGCCAGCAGCCCCGAGACAAGAAGCTCTGGAAACACCATATATTTT.

The rearrangement links TRBV3-1 (or the pseudogene TRBV3-2) to TRBJ2-5; TRBD2 matches 13 bases. CDR1 and CDR2 from the germline V gene are LGHDT and YNNKEL (reference sequence). The CDR3 runs to 17 residues. The V and J ends lost 2 bases and 3 bases, in that order; junction bases with no gene match: 6. The CDR3 sequence is CASSQRTSGREEETQYF. The CDR3 DNA reads as TGTGCCAGCAGCCAAAGGACTAGCGGGAGAGAAGAAGAGACCCAGTACTTC.

The chain links TRBV28 to TRBJ2-3; D is undetermined. This CDR3 has 12 residues. The V end lost 2 bases, the J end lost 5 bases, and 5 bases lay between the germline ends. CDR1 MDHEN and CDR2 SYDVKM come from the germline V gene. The CDR3 nucleotides are TGTGCCAGCAGTTTACCCAAAGATACGCAGTATTTT. This encodes CASSLPKDTQYF.

The V gene is TRBV6-5, the J gene TRBJ1-2; D gene ambiguous. The CDR3 length is 15 residues. V lost 0 bases, J lost 3 bases, and 11 bases lay in between. Germline assignment: CDR1 MNHEY and CDR2 SVGAGI. CDR3 DNA sequence: TGTGCCAGCAGTTACTCGGCAAGGCGAGACTATGGCTACACCTTC. It translates to CASSYSARRDYGYTF.